The 3 T cell receptor beta chains reported below all come from one sample, sequenced in a study of cytotoxic CD8 clonotypes in ibrutinib-treated CLL. The assay was immunoSEQ multiplex PCR, and TCRdb's table has in-frame clones only and misses some. The sample has approximately 84,000 clones, 85% to 90% seen once; the top ten hold around 5%. The specimen was PBMCs, collected before ibrutinib treatment. These receptors were collected from a human donor with chronic lymphocytic leukemia.

The V gene is TRBV4-3, the J gene TRBJ2-5; D may match TRBD1 or TRBD2 (6 bases each). The CDR3 has 15 amino acids. V shed 4 bases and J shed 5 bases, with 17 bases lying between them. The germline CDR1 and CDR2 sequences are LGHNA and YSLEER. The CDR3 DNA reads as TGCGCCAGCAGCCTTACGACGGGGGCAGGGGAGACCCAGTACTTC. Its translation: CASSLTTGAGETQYF.

The chain has TRBV23-1 and TRBJ2-3, with no clear D. Being an ORF, TRBV23-1 has a function that is uncertain. There are 17 residues in the CDR3. Trimming removed 0 bases at V and 2 bases at J, with 15 bases between. In DNA, the CDR3 is TGCGCCAGCAGTCAATCGAACAGACGACTTCCCACAGATACGCAGTATTTT. Its translation: CASSQSNRRLPTDTQYF.

The rearrangement links TRBV7-9 to TRBJ2-5, with no clear D. This CDR3 has 13 amino acids. In germline, CDR1 is SEHNR, CDR2 FQNEAQ (reference sequence). V was pared by 7 bases and J by 3 bases, with 12 bases between. Written as DNA, the CDR3 is TGTGCCAGCACCCCTGGAGTGGAAGAGACCCAGTACTTC. Residues: CASTPGVEETQYF.